These T cell receptor beta chains were read from a single sample in a study of Ad26.COV2.S vaccination and SARS-CoV-2 variants. Sequencing used immunoSEQ multiplex PCR; TCRdb keeps in-frame clones, though not all of them. The data show about 350,000 clones, about 88% seen once. The material sequenced was peripheral blood, taken in a trial of Ad26.COV2.S vaccine versus placebo. These receptor sequences come from a person between 18 and 60 years old who received the Ad26.COV2.S COVID-19 vaccine or a placebo. Both conserved end residues are part of each CDR3. Fields, in order: J gene, V gene, CDR3 protein.

J: TRBJ1-6
V: TRBV7-9
CDR3: CASSATASGSSYNSPLHF

J: TRBJ2-7
V: TRBV11-2
CDR3: CASSFRTGDYEQYF

J: TRBJ2-6
V: TRBV7-9
CDR3: CASSTRRSGANVLTF

J: TRBJ1-5
V: TRBV19
CDR3: CASSQSSLTVGGNQPQHF

J: TRBJ1-2
V: TRBV12-3/TRBV12-4
CDR3: CASSLRQGGGYTF

J: TRBJ1-5
V: TRBV18
CDR3: CASSRGGPQHF

J: TRBJ1-3
V: TRBV4-2
CDR3: CASSPQGLVLNTIYF

J: TRBJ2-7
V: TRBV30
CDR3: CAWSPSPRDLGEQYF

J: TRBJ2-4
V: TRBV5-1
CDR3: CASSFDRAKNIQYF

J: TRBJ2-2
V: TRBV28
CDR3: CASTSEGAGELFF

J: TRBJ1-2
V: TRBV7-2
CDR3: CASSLLEANYGYTF

J: TRBJ1-2
V: TRBV30
CDR3: CAWSVAYGYTF

J: TRBJ1-1
V: TRBV18
CDR3: CASSPTGSNTEAFF

J: TRBJ2-7
V: TRBV18
CDR3: CASSPRASSTYEQYF

J: TRBJ2-2
V: TRBV2
CDR3: CASSVGTANTGELFF

J: TRBJ1-5
V: TRBV5-1
CDR3: CASSLGPATENQPQHF

J: TRBJ2-2
V: TRBV7-2
CDR3: CASSLSGPNTGELFF